This T cell receptor beta chain was retrieved from a study of T cells in localized non-small cell lung cancer. Only in-frame clones appear in the TCRdb table, and some are missing; sequencing was by immunoSEQ multiplex PCR. The sample consists of about 33,000 clones, around 93% of them appearing once. Germline CDR1 reads MDHEN; CDR2 reads SYDVKM. The CDR3 length is 18 residues. V gave up 8 bases and J gave up 0 bases; unmatched junction bases: 7. Notes on this clone: Its antigen remains unknown.

Points from the study as a whole: Longer survival (overall) was linked to higher T cell density in blood. Adjacent lung exhibited a median of approximately 59 among the 100 most abundant tumor clones. The greatest T cell clonality was found in uninvolved adjacent lung (higher than in tumor).

Sequencing was performed on PBMCs, taken before any cancer treatment. V usage is TRBV28 and J usage is TRBJ2-2; TRBD2 aligns across 15 bases. This receptor was obtained from a man aged 35 to 69 with stage II lung adenocarcinoma. The CDR3 region has the DNA TGTGCCAGCGAGGGACTAGCGGGAGGCATCGCGAACACCGGGGAGCTGTTTTTT. It is translated as CASEGLAGGIANTGELFF.